The rows below give T cell receptor beta chains drawn from one sample of a study of Graves' ophthalmopathy and Graves' hyperthyroidism. TCRdb passed the multiplex PCR reads through MiXCR, listing each CDR3 protein once. The sample lists about 400,000 distinct CDR3 sequences, 15% to 20% occurring once. What was sequenced was peripheral blood. The receptors stem from a woman aged 18-35 years with Graves' ophthalmopathy. Both conserved end residues are part of each CDR3. The D gene is left open where the match is weak. A clone size is listed for some rows: how often the clone was seen (once, few, many), or a class if it is expanded.

d_call j_call v_call clone_size cdr3_aa cdr3_nt
NA TRBJ1-5 TRBV30 many CAWSHLPQHF TGTGCCTGGAGCCATCTGCCCCAGCATTTT
NA TRBJ1-2 TRBV14 many CASSQTVADYGYTF TGTGCCAGCAGCCAGACAGTGGCGGACTATGGCTACACCTTC
NA TRBJ1-1 TRBV6-1 many CASRTWKGNTEAFF TGTGCCAGCAGGACGTGGAAGGGGAACACTGAAGCTTTCTTT
NA TRBJ2-7 TRBV7-2 once CASSPQWGYEQYF TGTGCCAGCAGCCCCCAGTGGGGATACGAGCAGTACTTC
TRBD1 TRBJ1-1 TRBV20-1 many CSLRTGATEAFF TGCAGTCTAAGGACAGGGGCCACTGAAGCTTTCTTT
NA TRBJ2-2 TRBV6-2/TRBV6-3 many CASSLYPFRGNTGELFF TGTGCCAGCAGTTTATATCCATTCAGGGGAAACACCGGGGAGCTGTTTTTT
TRBD2 TRBJ2-5 TRBV12-3/TRBV12-4 once CASGGEAQETQYF TGTGCCAGCGGGGGGGAGGCCCAAGAGACCCAGTACTTC
NA TRBJ1-1 TRBV20-1 many CSASGQRPNTEAFF TGCAGTGCTAGTGGGCAGAGACCGAACACTGAAGCTTTCTTT
NA TRBJ1-3 TRBV9 many CASSVAVGLGNTIYF TGTGCCAGCAGCGTAGCGGTGGGGCTCGGAAACACCATATATTTT
NA TRBJ2-5 TRBV27 many CASSLAYGQETQYF TGTGCCAGCAGTTTAGCTTATGGGCAAGAGACCCAGTACTTC
NA TRBJ1-1 TRBV12-3/TRBV12-4 many CASSLGPSDGAFF TGTGCCAGCAGTTTGGGACCTTCAGATGGGGCTTTCTTT
TRBD1 TRBJ2-4 TRBV12-3/TRBV12-4 NA CASRSRQGRNIQYF TGTGCCAGCAGGTCCCGACAGGGCAGAAACATTCAGTACTTC
NA TRBJ1-2 TRBV7-2 many CASSSGPDSYGYTF TGTGCCAGCAGCTCCGGACCTGACAGCTATGGCTACACCTTC
TRBD1 TRBJ2-7 TRBV4-1 NA CASSEQGAHEQYF TGCGCCAGCAGCGAACAGGGGGCCCACGAGCAGTACTTC